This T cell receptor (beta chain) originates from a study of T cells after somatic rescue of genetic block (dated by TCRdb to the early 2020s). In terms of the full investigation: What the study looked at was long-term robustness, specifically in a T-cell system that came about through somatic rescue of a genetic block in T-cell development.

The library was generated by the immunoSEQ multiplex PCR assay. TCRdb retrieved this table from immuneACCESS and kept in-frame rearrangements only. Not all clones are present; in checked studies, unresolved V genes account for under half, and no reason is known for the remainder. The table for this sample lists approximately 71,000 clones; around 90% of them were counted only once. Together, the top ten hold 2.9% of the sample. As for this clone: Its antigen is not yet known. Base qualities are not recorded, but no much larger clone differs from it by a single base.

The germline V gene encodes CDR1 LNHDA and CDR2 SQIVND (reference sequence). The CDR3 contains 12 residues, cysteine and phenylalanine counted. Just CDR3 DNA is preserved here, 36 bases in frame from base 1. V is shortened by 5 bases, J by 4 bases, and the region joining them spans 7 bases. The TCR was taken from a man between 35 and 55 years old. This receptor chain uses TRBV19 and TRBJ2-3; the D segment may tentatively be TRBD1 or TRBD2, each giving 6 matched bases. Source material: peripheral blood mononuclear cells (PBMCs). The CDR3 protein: CASSRGPDTQYF. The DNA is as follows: TGTGCCAGTAGTCGGGGGCCAGATACGCAGTATTTT.